A selection of T cell receptor beta chains follows, all from one sample in a study of blood T cell repertoires in COVID-19. Measured with immunoSEQ multiplex PCR; TCRdb has only the in-frame clones, and not every one. The table has 110,000 to 150,000 clones, over 75% seen once; the top ten hold around 1.4%. Sequencing input: peripheral blood. The origin of the receptors is a human donor in a cohort sampled during active COVID-19. Each CDR3 is given without its conserved first and last residue. The order of the fields is J gene, V gene, CDR3 protein.

TRBJ2-1	TRBV7-2	ASSTSGSGSNEQF
TRBJ1-3	TRBV9	ASSQVGSSGNTIY
TRBJ2-5	TRBV24-1	ATSDRPRGGFGETQY
TRBJ1-3	TRBV28	ASSFPGWANTIY
TRBJ1-5	TRBV18	ASSLGTGNQPQH
TRBJ1-6	TRBV5-4	ASRQTRGQLNSPLH
TRBJ2-1	TRBV15	ATSRAGTRLSNEQF
TRBJ1-6	TRBV7-6	ASSFGTGSSYNSPLH
TRBJ2-1	TRBV11-3	ASSPRERESNEQF
TRBJ2-7	TRBV18	ASSPSYALAGRYEQY
TRBJ2-3	TRBV7-3	ASSLYRTSSTDTQY
TRBJ2-5	TRBV5-5	ASSRPGLPGETQY
TRBJ2-7	TRBV9	ASSAGPPEGEQY
TRBJ2-6	TRBV3-1/TRBV3-2	ASSRDISGANVLT
TRBJ2-3	TRBV9	ASSVDTAGGPTDTQY
TRBJ2-3	TRBV29-1	SVEGGGHRADTQY
TRBJ1-4	TRBV18	ASSRAGRPGTNEKLF
TRBJ2-7	TRBV5-4	ASSLSGGRPAGEQY
TRBJ2-3	TRBV5-1	ASSETLDGTDTQY
TRBJ2-5	TRBV9	ASSGTGQETQY
TRBJ1-5	TRBV27	ASSLGGGGNQPQH
TRBJ2-7	TRBV7-8	ASSVIGTSGRKDEQY
TRBJ1-5	TRBV28	ASSPPGVNQPQH
TRBJ2-2	TRBV5-1	ASSKDRGNTGELF
TRBJ2-7	TRBV7-2	ASSLVGDEQY
TRBJ2-1	TRBV29-1	SVRTTSAYNEQF
TRBJ1-2	TRBV30	AWSVGTGYGYT
TRBJ2-7	TRBV19	ASSLRTSGDEQY
TRBJ2-7	TRBV10-3	AISEVSYEQY
TRBJ2-1	TRBV15	ATSRVQGDNEQF
TRBJ1-2	TRBV6-5	ASSYVSTGGKGGYT
TRBJ1-1	TRBV7-2	ASSPGQGAIGGTEAF
TRBJ2-1	TRBV15	ATSRGLSGNEQF
TRBJ1-2	TRBV5-1	ASSLEGRGSGYT
TRBJ2-7	TRBV6-6	ASSGTGTLYEQY
TRBJ2-5	TRBV18	ASSGGFGTSGKETQY
TRBJ2-7	TRBV4-1	ASSPPPTGSAYEQY
TRBJ2-7	TRBV28	ASMRGTSGYEQY
TRBJ1-2	TRBV5-6	ASSTGQGIYGYT
TRBJ2-5	TRBV2	ASLDGSETQY
TRBJ2-1	TRBV2	ASSPSGGEALFEQF
TRBJ2-7	TRBV7-8	ASSLLAGGPYEQY
TRBJ1-4	TRBV19	ASSINRATEKLF
TRBJ1-1	TRBV5-1	ASGRRTGDENTEAF
TRBJ1-6	TRBV12-3/TRBV12-4	ASSPPTGAPLH
TRBJ2-6	TRBV7-2	ASSLAPGSGANVLT
TRBJ2-7	TRBV4-1	ASSRLLAGGSYEQY
TRBJ2-1	TRBV25-1	ATRGGISYNEQF
TRBJ2-5	TRBV28	ASSLAGAETQY
TRBJ1-2	TRBV2	ASSVGSLGGGYT
TRBJ2-5	TRBV7-3	ASSPGGAGETQY
TRBJ2-5	TRBV15	ATSRDGSGRAEETQY
TRBJ2-7	TRBV7-3	ASSLTSGSYEQY
TRBJ2-3	TRBV29-1	SVEFYGQEGDTQY